The 8 T cell receptor beta chains listed next were all sequenced from one sample in a study of T cell changes during pregnancy in multiple sclerosis. Assay used: immunoSEQ multiplex PCR; TCRdb lists only in-frame clones, some missing. The sample includes 64,000 or so clones, around 92% seen only once; the top ten take about 2.5%. Here the sequenced sample was peripheral blood, taken in the first trimester of pregnancy. All receptors come from a female donor with multiple sclerosis, enrolled in a pregnancy study.

This clone was counted a single time. V is TRBV5-5 and J is TRBJ2-2, with D possibly TRBD1 on 6 matching bases. The CDR3 has 15 residues. The V gene's germline CDR1 is SGHKS and CDR2 YYEKEE (reference sequence). V lost 1 base and J lost 3, with 10 bases in between. CDR3 sequence: CASSLTGIYTGELFF. DNA of the CDR3: TGTGCCAGCAGCTTGACAGGGATCTACACCGGGGAGCTGTTTTTT.

The rearrangement uses TRBV6-1 and TRBJ2-3, with 7 bases fitting TRBD2. The CDR3 totals 17 residues. J gave up 6 bases and V 4 bases, and 16 bases lay outside the gene matches. CDR1 MNHNS and CDR2 SASEGT come from the germline V gene. This CDR3 is CASSAPVAGVVGDTQYF. The CDR3 DNA reads as TGTGCCAGCAGTGCCCCGGTAGCGGGCGTCGTGGGGGATACGCAGTATTTT.

The J gene is TRBJ1-1, the V gene TRBV18; TRBD1 matches 7 bases. Germline CDR1 is KGHSH and CDR2 is LQKENI. V shed 6 bases and J 1 base; nucleotides not matched to a gene: 20. The CDR3 is 19 residues long. The CDR3 nucleotides are TGTGCCAGCTCTCTTAACTCCGGGACAGCCTCATTTAAGAACACTGAAGCTTTCTTT. Protein product: CASSLNSGTASFKNTEAFF.

CDR3 protein: CASSLLRQGGVDSPLHF. CDR3 nucleotides: TGTGCCAGCAGTTTACTACGACAGGGCGGTGTGGATTCACCCCTCCACTTT. V gene TRBV27 combines with J gene TRBJ1-6; 7 nucleotides align to TRBD1. V was pared by 2 bases and J by 8 bases, with 12 bases of the junction left unmatched. Germline assignment: CDR1 MNHEY and CDR2 SMNVEV (reference sequence). The CDR3 totals 17 residues.

In its sample, this clone was seen a few times. The chain has TRBV7-9 and TRBJ1-3; 7 bases match TRBD1. The germline CDR1 and CDR2 sequences are SEHNR and FQNEAQ (reference sequence). With V trimmed by 4 bases and J by 0 bases, 6 bases remained unmatched. CDR3 length equals 16 residues. CDR3 loop: CASSWRDSPSGNTIYF. The CDR3 DNA is TGTGCCAGCAGCTGGAGGGACAGTCCCTCTGGAAACACCATATATTTT.

The rearrangement links TRBV27 to TRBJ2-2; a possible D gene is TRBD2 (6 bases). The CDR3 is 15 amino acids. Germline CDR1 MNHEY, CDR2 SMNVEV (reference sequence). V shed 6 bases and J shed 7 bases, with 18 bases lying between them. CDR3 in DNA: TGTGCCAGCAGACTGGGACTCGAGGCGGGCGGGGAGCTGTTTTTT. Protein product: CASRLGLEAGGELFF.

The rearrangement uses TRBV19 and TRBJ2-2, with D possibly being TRBD2 (6 bases). With 3 bases removed from V and 6 bases from J, the gap between germline ends came to 11 bases. The CDR3 is made up of 14 amino acids. CDR1 is LNHDA, CDR2 SQIVND, per germline (reference sequence). CDR3 nucleotide sequence: TGTGCCAGTAGTATGTTGGGCGGGGCCGGGGAGCTGTTTTTT. Its protein product is CASSMLGGAGELFF. The full variable domain, with the rest looked up from reference TRBV19 and TRBJ2-2, is DGGITQSPKYLFRKEGQNVTLSCEQNLNHDAMYWYRQDPGQGLRLIYYSQIVNDFQKGDIAEGYSVSREKKESFPLTVTSAQKNPTAFYLCASSMLGGAGELFFGEGSRLTVL.

The genes are TRBV7-2 and TRBJ1-2; the D is unclear. The V gene lost 3 bases and the J gene lost 0 bases, with 5 bases spanning the gap. The CDR3 runs 13 residues. The germline CDR1 and CDR2 sequences are SGHTA and FQGNSA. CDR3 in amino acids: CASSFPANYGYTF. For the CDR3, the DNA is TGTGCCAGCAGCTTCCCCGCTAACTATGGCTACACCTTC. Variable domain in full (rest from reference TRBV7-2 and TRBJ1-2): GAGVSQSPSNKVTEKGKDVELRCDPISGHTALYWYRQSLGQGLEFLIYFQGNSAPDKSGLPSDRFSAERTGGSVSTLTIQRTQQEDSAVYLCASSFPANYGYTFGSGTRLTVV.